This T cell receptor (beta chain) was observed in a study of blood T cell repertoires in COVID-19. Study as a whole: The origin of the acute and convalescent COVID-19 samples was the United States, Italy and Spain. Sample material is recorded as cDNA or gDNA derived from T cells, B-cell-depleted T cells, or PBMCs.

Authors' analysis steps: Estimation of nucleated cell counts was performed using reference gene primer amplification. Generated by immunoSEQ multiplex PCR, the TCRdb table keeps only in-frame clones and is missing some. The D gene and trimming were derived from the DNA, and the V and J assignments and clone size from that table. The sample has some 45,000 clones, more than 70% seen once. The sequence was obtained from a man between 65 and 85 years old with acute or convalescent COVID-19. What was sequenced was peripheral blood.

For the CDR3, the DNA is TGCAGTGCTAGTTTGACTTCGGTGAACACTGAAGCTTTCTTT. Its translation is CSASLTSVNTEAFF. The chain employs TRBV20-1 and TRBJ1-1; no clear D gene. V dropped 3 bases and J dropped 0 bases, with 11 bases sitting between them. The CDR3 runs 14 residues. Germline V gene sequence: CDR1 DFQATT, CDR2 SNEGSKA (reference sequence).